This T cell receptor beta chain is from a study of cytomegalovirus exposure and HLA in healthy donors. Study conclusions and caveats: The study dropped some indistinguishable V segments, TRBV6-2 and TRBV6-3 among them. What a later analysis reportedly showed was that an Asian-associated ancestry cluster had fewer N-insertions than the 666-donor mean. As confirmed in vitro, three CMV-associated chains were specific for CMV antigens.

A multiplex PCR was run with 60 Vbeta primers and 13 Jbeta primers. Sequencing was performed with immunoSEQ multiplex PCR; in TCRdb, only in-frame clones are kept and a portion is missing. This table has about 130,000 clones, approximately 82% appearing once. Healthy donors of bone marrow made up the group. As for this clone: Its antigen is as yet unknown.

The CDR3 contains 11 residues. Trimming pared 8 bases from V and 3 bases from J, leaving 8 bases between. The germline gives CDR1 SGHTA, CDR2 FQGNSA. Sequencing was carried out using PBMCs. The gene calls are TRBV7-2 and TRBJ2-7; D perhaps matches TRBD1 (5 bases). This sequence originates from a woman aged 18-30 years in good health and CMV-seropositive. The CDR3 DNA reads TGTGCCAGCGGGCAGGGCTACGAGCAGTACTTC. It is translated as CASGQGYEQYF.